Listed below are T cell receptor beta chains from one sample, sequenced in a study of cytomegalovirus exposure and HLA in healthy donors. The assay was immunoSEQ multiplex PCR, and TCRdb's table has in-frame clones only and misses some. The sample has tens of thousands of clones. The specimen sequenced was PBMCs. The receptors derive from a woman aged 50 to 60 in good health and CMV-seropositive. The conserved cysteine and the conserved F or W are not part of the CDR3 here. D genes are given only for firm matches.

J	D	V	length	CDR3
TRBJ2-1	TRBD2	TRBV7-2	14	ASSLLGGSGVDEQF
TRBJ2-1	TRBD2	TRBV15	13	ATSRGREGLNEQF
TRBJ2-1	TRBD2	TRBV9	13	ASSVTSGRDNEQF
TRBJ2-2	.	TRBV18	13	ASSRIGGDTGELF
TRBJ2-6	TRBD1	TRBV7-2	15	ASIPGQGASGANVLT
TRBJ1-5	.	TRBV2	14	ASSSSGTGNNQPQH
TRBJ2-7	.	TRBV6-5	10	ASRETGYEQY
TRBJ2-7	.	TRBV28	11	ASSLDRRYEQY
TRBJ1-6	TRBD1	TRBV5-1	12	ASSTDRGNSPLH
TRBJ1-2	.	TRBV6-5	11	ASRPRGGYGYT